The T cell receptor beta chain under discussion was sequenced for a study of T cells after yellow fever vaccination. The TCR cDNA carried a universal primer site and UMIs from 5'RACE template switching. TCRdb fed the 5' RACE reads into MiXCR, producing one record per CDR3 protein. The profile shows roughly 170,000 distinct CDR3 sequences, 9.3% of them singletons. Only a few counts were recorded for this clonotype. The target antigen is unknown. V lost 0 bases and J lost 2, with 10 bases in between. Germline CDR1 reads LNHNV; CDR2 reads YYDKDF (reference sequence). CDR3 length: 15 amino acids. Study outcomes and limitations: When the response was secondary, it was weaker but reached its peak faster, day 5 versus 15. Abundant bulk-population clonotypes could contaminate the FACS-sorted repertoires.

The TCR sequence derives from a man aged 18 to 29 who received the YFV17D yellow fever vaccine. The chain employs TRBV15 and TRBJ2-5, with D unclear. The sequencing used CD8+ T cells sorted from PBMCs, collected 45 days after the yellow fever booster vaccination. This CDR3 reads CATSRDGQAQETQYF. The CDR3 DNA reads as TGTGCCACCAGCAGAGACGGTCAGGCTCAAGAGACCCAGTACTTC. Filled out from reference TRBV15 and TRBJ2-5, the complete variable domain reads DAMVIQNPRYQVTQFGKPVTLSCSQTLNHNVMYWYQQKSSQAPKLLFHYYDKDFNNEADTPDNFQSRRPNTSFCFLDIRSPGLGDTAMYLCATSRDGQAQETQYFGPGTRLLVL.